This record covers a single TCR beta chain. V was cut by 1 base and J by 5 bases, with 7 bases left in between. The CDR3 runs to 13 residues. Germline assignment: CDR1 SGHRS and CDR2 YFSETQ. This specimen belongs to a study of T cell changes during pregnancy in multiple sclerosis. Measured with immunoSEQ multiplex PCR; TCRdb has only the in-frame clones, and not every one. The sample includes some 53,000 clones, approximately 92% of them seen just once. The starting material was CD4+ T cells from peripheral blood mononuclear cells, obtained in the third trimester of pregnancy. This rearrangement joins TRBV5-1 to TRBJ1-5; the D is unclear. The sequence was obtained from a female donor with multiple sclerosis, enrolled in a pregnancy study. CDR3 sequence (DNA): TGCGCCAGCAGCTTGTATGCGGATCAGCCCCAGCATTTT. As protein: CASSLYADQPQHF.